These 8 T cell receptor beta chains share one sample of origin, sequenced in a study of blood T cells in healthy people across ages. Primed by a sample-barcoded 5' primer and a J-beta primer mix, a second PCR proceeded for 7 to 11 cycles. TCRdb reanalysed the 5' RACE reads using MiXCR and keeps one entry per CDR3 protein. The table has about 280,000 distinct CDR3 sequences, 27% seen once. The sequenced material came from blood. These receptors were collected from a woman between 65 and 79 years old in good health.

V gene TRBV9 combines with J gene TRBJ2-1, with D possibly TRBD1 on 5 matching bases. The CDR3 sequence is 16 residues long. V lost 1 base, J lost 0 bases, and 11 bases lay in between. Germline V CDR1 and CDR2: SGDLS, YYNGEE. The CDR3 region is CASSVTSDSSYNEQFF. The CDR3 region has the DNA TGTGCCAGCAGCGTAACGTCCGACAGCTCCTACAATGAGCAGTTCTTC.

The genes are TRBV4-2 and TRBJ1-2; D is ambiguous. Germline V gene lookup returns CDR1 LGHNA and CDR2 YNFKEQ. The length of the CDR3 is 12 residues. V was clipped by 0 bases and J by 10 bases, with 9 bases between them. Written as DNA, the CDR3 is TGTGCCAGCAGCCAAGAGGGGTTTCTCTACACCTTC. This codes for CASSQEGFLYTF.

In its sample, this clonotype was seen a few times. The V and J genes are TRBV18 and TRBJ2-5; TRBD2 is a possible D gene (6 bases). The CDR3 runs 14 residues. The germline V gene has CDR1 KGHSH and CDR2 LQKENI. Trimming removed 2 bases at V and 1 base at J, with 8 bases between. CDR3 protein: CASSPISGQETQYF. CDR3 in DNA: TGTGCCAGCTCACCAATTAGCGGCCAAGAGACCCAGTACTTC.

Points on this clonotype: Sequence at one end of the junction differs from germline and may be a read error. The chain uses TRBV2 and TRBJ2-2; possibly TRBD2 for D (5 bases). CDR1 SNHLY and CDR2 FYNNEI come from the germline V gene. This CDR3 has 16 amino acids. In DNA form, the CDR3 reads TGTGCCAGCAGTGAAGACCTGAGTTACCGCACCGGGGAGCTGCTTTTT. Encoded protein: CASSEDLSYRTGELLF.

This clonotype was seen a handful of times. J is TRBJ2-3 and V is TRBV28, with a weak D call TRBD2 (5 bases). This CDR3 has 14 amino acids. V shed 5 bases and J shed 3 bases, with 12 bases lying between them. The germline V gene encodes CDR1 MDHEN and CDR2 SYDVKM. The CDR3 sequence is CASSRRQRTDTQYF. CDR3 in DNA: TGTGCCAGCAGTAGGAGGCAGCGGACAGATACGCAGTATTTT. Drawing the rest from reference TRBV28 and TRBJ2-3, the complete variable domain is DVKVTQSSRYLVKRTGEKVFLECVQDMDHENMFWYRQDPGLGLRLIYFSYDVKMKEKGDIPEGYSVSREKKERFSLILESASTNQTSMYLCASSRRQRTDTQYFGPGTRLTVL.

This chain joins TRBV6-6 and TRBJ1-2, with no clear D. The CDR3 has 13 amino acids. The V gene's germline CDR1 is MNHNY and CDR2 SVGAGI (reference sequence). V lost 6 bases to trimming and J lost 8 bases, with 16 bases between them. CDR3 amino acids: CASSSDTTGGYTF. The CDR3 DNA reads TGTGCCAGCAGCTCCGACACTACGGGCGGCTACACCTTC.

This rearrangement joins TRBV5-1 to TRBJ2-5, with 9 nucleotides matching TRBD1. The germline V gene encodes CDR1 SGHRS and CDR2 YFSETQ. This CDR3 is 16 amino acids long. Trimming took 4 bases from V and 1 from J; bases not matched to a gene: 8. DNA of the CDR3: TGCGCCAGCAGCCCAGGGACAGGGCCGCCCCAAGAGACCCAGTACTTC. It yields the protein CASSPGTGPPQETQYF.

This clonotype occurred a few times. This sequence joins TRBV5-1 and TRBJ2-5, with 8 bases matching TRBD2. The J call may not be correct, given that the DNA end is closer to TRBJ2-1. The CDR3 spans 15 residues. The germline gives CDR1 SGHRS, CDR2 YFSETQ. This CDR3 is CASSLGLAYLNEQFF. The CDR3 DNA is TGCGCCAGCAGCTTGGGACTAGCGTACTTAAATGAGCAGTTCTTC.